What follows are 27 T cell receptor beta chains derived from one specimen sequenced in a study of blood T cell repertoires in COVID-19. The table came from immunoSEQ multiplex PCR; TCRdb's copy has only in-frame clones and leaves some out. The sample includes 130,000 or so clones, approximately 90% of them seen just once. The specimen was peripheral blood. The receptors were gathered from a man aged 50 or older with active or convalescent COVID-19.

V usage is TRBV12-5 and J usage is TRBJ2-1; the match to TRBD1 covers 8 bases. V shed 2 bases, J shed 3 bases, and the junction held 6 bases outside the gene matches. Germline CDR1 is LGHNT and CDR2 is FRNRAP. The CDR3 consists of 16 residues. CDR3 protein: CASGLPRGQGYNEQFF. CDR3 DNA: TGTGCTAGTGGTTTGCCGCGAGGACAGGGCTACAATGAGCAGTTCTTC.

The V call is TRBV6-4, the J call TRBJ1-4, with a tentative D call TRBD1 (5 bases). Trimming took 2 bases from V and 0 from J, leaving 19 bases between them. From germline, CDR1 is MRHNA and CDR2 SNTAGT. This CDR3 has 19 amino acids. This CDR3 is CASSDPEGGDCPTNEKLFF. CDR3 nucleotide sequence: TGTGCCAGCAGTGACCCGGAGGGAGGGGACTGCCCAACTAATGAAAAACTGTTTTTT.

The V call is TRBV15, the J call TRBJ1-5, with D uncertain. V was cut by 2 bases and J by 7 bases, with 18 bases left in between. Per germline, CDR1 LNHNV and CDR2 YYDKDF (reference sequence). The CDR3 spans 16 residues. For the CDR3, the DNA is TGTGCCACCAGCAGAAAGATTACAGCGAGGGAACAGCCCCAGCATTTT. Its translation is CATSRKITAREQPQHF.

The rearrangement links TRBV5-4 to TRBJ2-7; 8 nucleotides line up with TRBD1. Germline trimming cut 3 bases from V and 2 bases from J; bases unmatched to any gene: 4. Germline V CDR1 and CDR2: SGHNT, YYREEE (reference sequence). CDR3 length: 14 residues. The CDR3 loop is CASSSTGGTYEQYF. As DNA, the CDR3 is TGTGCCAGCAGCTCAACAGGGGGTACCTACGAGCAGTACTTC.

The DNA of the CDR3 is TGCGCCAGCAGCTTGGCATTGACAGGGGATCGGACAGATACGCAGTATTTT. Its translation: CASSLALTGDRTDTQYF. The genes are TRBV5-1 and TRBJ2-3; 8 bases align to TRBD1. The CDR3 is 17 amino acids. With 0 bases clipped from V and 3 bases from J, the junction kept 9 bases outside the gene matches. Germline CDR1 is SGHRS and CDR2 is YFSETQ.

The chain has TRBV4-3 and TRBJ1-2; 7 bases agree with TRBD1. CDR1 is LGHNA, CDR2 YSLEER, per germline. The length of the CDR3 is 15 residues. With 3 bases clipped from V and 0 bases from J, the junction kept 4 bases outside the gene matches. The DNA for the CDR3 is TGCGCCAGCAGCCACGCCGGGACAGCTAACTATGGCTACACCTTC. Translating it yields CASSHAGTANYGYTF.

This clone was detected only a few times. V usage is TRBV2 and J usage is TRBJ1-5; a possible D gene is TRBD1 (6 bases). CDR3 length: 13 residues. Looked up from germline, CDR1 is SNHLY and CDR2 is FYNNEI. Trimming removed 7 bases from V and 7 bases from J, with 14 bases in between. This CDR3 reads CASTNRVSQPQHF. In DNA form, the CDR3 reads TGTGCCAGCACAAACAGGGTTAGCCAGCCCCAGCATTTT.

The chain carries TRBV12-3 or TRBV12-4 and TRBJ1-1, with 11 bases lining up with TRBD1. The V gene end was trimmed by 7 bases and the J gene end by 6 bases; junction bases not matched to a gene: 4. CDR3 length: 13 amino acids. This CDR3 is CASTAGQGAEAFF. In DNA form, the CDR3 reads TGTGCCAGCACCGCGGGACAGGGGGCTGAAGCTTTCTTT.

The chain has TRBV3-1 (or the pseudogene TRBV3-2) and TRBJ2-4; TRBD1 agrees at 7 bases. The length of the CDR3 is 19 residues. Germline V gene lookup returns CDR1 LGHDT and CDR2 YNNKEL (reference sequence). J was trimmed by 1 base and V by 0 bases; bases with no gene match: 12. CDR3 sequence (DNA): TGTGCCAGCAGCCAAGACCCTCCGACAGGGCTAGCTGCCAAAAACATTCAGTACTTC. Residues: CASSQDPPTGLAAKNIQYF.

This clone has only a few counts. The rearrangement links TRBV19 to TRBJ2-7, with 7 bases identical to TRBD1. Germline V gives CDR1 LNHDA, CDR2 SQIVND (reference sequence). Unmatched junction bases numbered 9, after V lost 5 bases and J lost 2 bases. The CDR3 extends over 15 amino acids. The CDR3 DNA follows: TGTGCCAGTAGTCAATACAGGGGCCCCACCTACGAGCAGTACTTC. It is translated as CASSQYRGPTYEQYF.

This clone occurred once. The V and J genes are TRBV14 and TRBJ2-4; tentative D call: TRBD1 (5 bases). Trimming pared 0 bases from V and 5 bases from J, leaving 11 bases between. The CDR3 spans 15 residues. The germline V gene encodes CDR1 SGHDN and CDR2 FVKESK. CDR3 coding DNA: TGTGCCAGCAGCCAAGATTGGGGCAGGGAAAACATTCAGTACTTC. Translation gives CASSQDWGRENIQYF.

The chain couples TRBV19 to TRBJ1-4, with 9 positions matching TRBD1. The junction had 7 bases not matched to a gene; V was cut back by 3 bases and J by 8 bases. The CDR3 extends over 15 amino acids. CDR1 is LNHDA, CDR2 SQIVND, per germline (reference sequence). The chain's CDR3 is CASSISGTGSEKLFF. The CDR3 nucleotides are TGTGCCAGTAGTATCTCCGGGACAGGGTCCGAAAAACTGTTTTTT.

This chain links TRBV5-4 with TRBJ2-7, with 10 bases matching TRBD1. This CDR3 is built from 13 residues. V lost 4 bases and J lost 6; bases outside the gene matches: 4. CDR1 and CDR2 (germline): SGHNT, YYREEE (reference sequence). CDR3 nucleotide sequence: TGTGCCAGCAGCGGGACAGGGGTAAGCGAGCAGTACTTC. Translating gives CASSGTGVSEQYF.

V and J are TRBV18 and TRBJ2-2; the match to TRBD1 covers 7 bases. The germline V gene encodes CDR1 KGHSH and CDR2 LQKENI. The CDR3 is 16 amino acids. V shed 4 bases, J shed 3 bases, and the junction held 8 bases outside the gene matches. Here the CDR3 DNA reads TGTGCCAGCTCACTTTCAACCGGGACAGACACCGGGGAGCTGTTTTTT. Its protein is CASSLSTGTDTGELFF.

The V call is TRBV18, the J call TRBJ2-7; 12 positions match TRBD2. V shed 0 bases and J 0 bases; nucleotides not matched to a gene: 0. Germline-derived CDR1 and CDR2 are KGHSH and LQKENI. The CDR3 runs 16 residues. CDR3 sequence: CASSPPTSGSSYEQYF. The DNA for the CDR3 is TGTGCCAGCTCACCACCGACTAGCGGGAGCTCCTACGAGCAGTACTTC.

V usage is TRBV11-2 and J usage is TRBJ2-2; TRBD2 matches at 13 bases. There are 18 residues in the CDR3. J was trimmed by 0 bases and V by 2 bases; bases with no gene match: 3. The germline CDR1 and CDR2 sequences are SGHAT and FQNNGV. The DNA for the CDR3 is TGTGCCAGCAGCTTAACTAGCGGGGGGGCCGCGAACACCGGGGAGCTGTTTTTT. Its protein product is CASSLTSGGAANTGELFF. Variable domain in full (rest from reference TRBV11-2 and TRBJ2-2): EAGVAQSPRYKIIEKRQSVAFWCNPISGHATLYWYQQILGQGPKLLIQFQNNGVVDDSQLPKDRFSAERLKGVDSTLKIQPAKLEDSAVYLCASSLTSGGAANTGELFFGEGSRLTVL.

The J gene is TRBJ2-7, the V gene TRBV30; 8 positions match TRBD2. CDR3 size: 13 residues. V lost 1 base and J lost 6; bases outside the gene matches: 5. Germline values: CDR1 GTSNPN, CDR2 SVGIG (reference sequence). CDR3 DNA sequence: TGTGCCTGGAGTGGGACTAGCTTCCGCGAGCAGTACTTC. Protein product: CAWSGTSFREQYF.

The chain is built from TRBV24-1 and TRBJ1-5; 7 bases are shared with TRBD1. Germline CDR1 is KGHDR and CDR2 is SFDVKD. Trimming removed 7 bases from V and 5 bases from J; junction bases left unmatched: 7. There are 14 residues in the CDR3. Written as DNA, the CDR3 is TGTGCCACCAGCTCGACAGGGCCGGATCAGCCCCAGCATTTT. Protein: CATSSTGPDQPQHF.

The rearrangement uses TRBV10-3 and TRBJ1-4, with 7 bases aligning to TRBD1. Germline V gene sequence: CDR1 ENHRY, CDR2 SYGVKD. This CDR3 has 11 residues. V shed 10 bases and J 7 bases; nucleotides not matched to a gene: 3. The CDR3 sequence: CATRDSEKLFF. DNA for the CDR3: TGTGCCACCAGGGACAGTGAAAAACTGTTTTTT.

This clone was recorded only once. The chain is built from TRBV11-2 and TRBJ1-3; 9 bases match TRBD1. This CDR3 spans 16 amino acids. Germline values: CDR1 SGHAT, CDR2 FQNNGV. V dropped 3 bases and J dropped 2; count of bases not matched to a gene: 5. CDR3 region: CASSFVTGGTGNTIYF. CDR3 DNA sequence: TGTGCCAGCAGCTTCGTAACAGGGGGCACTGGAAACACCATATATTTT.

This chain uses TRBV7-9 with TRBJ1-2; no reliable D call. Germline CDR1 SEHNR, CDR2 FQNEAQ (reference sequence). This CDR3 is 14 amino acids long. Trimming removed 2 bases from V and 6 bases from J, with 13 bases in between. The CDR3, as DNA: TGTGCCAGCAGCTTAAAGGGAGCTTATGATGGCTACACCTTC. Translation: CASSLKGAYDGYTF.

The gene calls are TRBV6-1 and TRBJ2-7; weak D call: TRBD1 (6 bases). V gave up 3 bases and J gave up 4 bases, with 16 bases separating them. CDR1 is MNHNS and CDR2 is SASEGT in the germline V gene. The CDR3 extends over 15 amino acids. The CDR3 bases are TGTGCCAGCAGTGACGGTTCAGGGGCCGAGTACGAGCAGTACTTC. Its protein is CASSDGSGAEYEQYF.

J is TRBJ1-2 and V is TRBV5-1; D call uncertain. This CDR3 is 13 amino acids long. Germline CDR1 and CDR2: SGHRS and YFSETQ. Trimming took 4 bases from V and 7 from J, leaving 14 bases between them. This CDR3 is CASSTPLGAGYTF. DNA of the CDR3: TGCGCCAGCAGCACACCGCTAGGAGCTGGCTACACCTTC.

This chain's CDR3 is CASSIRTGSAYGYTF. The DNA of the CDR3 is TGTGCCAGTAGTATAAGGACAGGGTCTGCCTATGGCTACACCTTC. The chain combines TRBV19 with TRBJ1-2; TRBD1 matches 8 bases. In germline, CDR1 is LNHDA, CDR2 SQIVND (reference sequence). V was clipped by 2 bases and J by 4 bases; unmatched bases: 6. The CDR3 covers 15 residues.

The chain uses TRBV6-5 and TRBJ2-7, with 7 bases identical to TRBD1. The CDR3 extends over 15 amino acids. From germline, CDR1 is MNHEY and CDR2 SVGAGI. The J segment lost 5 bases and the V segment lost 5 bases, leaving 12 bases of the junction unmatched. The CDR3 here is CASSKTLTGLNEQYF. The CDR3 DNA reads TGTGCCAGCAGTAAAACCCTGACAGGGCTGAACGAGCAGTACTTC.

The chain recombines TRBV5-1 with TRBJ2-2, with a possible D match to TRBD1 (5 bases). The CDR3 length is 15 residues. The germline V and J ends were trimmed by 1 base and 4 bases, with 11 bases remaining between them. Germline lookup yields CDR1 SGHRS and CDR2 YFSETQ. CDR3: CASSLQGLFTGELFF. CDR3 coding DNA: TGCGCCAGCAGCTTGCAGGGTTTGTTCACCGGGGAGCTGTTTTTT.

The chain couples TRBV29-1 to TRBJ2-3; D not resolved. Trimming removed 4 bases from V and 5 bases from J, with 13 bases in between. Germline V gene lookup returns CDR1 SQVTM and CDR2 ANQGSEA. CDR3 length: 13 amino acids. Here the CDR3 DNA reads TGCAGCGTTGCATCCGGGTTGGTAGATACGCAGTATTTT. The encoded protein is CSVASGLVDTQYF.